This T cell receptor (beta chain) is from a study of T cell responses to AZD1222 COVID-19 vaccine. Trimming pared 4 bases from V and 1 base from J, leaving 7 bases between. The CDR3 has 13 amino acids. Germline V gives CDR1 SNHLY, CDR2 FYNNEI. Study-wide findings and caveats: With two AZD1222 doses given, Spike-specific TCR breadth and depth both rose. Baseline antibody screening turned up just a handful of seropositive AZD1222 recipients. Close to half of spike-specific TCRs reportedly recognize unmutated variant regions.

Repertoires were generated with immunoSEQ multiplex PCR, while TCRdb's copy carries only in-frame clones and drops some. There are tens of thousands of clones in the sample; around 87% occur only once, and about 28% lies in the top ten. For this clone: Its antigen remains unknown.

This chain joins TRBV2 and TRBJ2-5, with D hard to call. The sample was peripheral blood, taken on day 0 of AZD1222 vaccination. The clonotype was recovered from an adult in good health. The CDR3, as DNA: TGTGCCAGCAGTGTGATCACCCAAGAGACCCAGTACTTC. It translates to CASSVITQETQYF.